A selection of T cell receptor beta chains follows, all from one sample in a study of blood T cell repertoires in COVID-19. Clones were sequenced by immunoSEQ multiplex PCR, and TCRdb holds only the in-frame ones, with some missing. The repertoire holds about 72,000 clones, 90% seen once, with just over 9% in the top ten. The sample taken for sequencing was peripheral blood. All receptors come from a human donor in a cohort sampled during active COVID-19. Each CDR3 is given without its conserved first and last residue. Some rows have no size entry. The others give once, few or many, or a class for an expanded clone.

J	V	size	CDR3
TRBJ1-1	TRBV29-1	.	SVRESAGTEAF
TRBJ2-3	TRBV19	.	ASSPAGLPDTQY
TRBJ2-1	TRBV4-3	once	ASSHGASGSSNEQF
TRBJ1-2	TRBV25-1	.	ATGQGPHYGYT
TRBJ2-1	TRBV27	.	ASSFQSTAAAEQF
TRBJ1-2	TRBV3-1/TRBV3-2	.	ASSARFGGANYGYT
TRBJ2-6	TRBV24-1	.	ATSDFSSGANVLT
TRBJ2-3	TRBV9	.	ASSSTGTSGRNDTQY
TRBJ2-3	TRBV5-1	.	ASSRHQDGDNTDTQY
TRBJ1-5	TRBV6-2/TRBV6-3	.	ASSYSLAASNQPQH
TRBJ1-5	TRBV28	.	ASSLGLLGNQPQH
TRBJ1-5	TRBV30	.	AWPLKPGQGVWSHQPQH
TRBJ1-1	TRBV5-4	.	ASSLNPHDKNTEAF
TRBJ2-1	TRBV4-3	once	ASSQDPPGNHNEQF
TRBJ2-7	TRBV7-9	.	ASSISGSEQY
TRBJ2-2	TRBV15	.	ATSRAGGSTGELF
TRBJ2-2	TRBV11-1	.	ASSFSSSGELF
TRBJ2-3	TRBV5-4	.	ASSPTGGSTDTQY
TRBJ1-2	TRBV7-2	once	ASTSRRTGAYGYT
TRBJ2-1	TRBV24-1	.	ATSDSDRSPNEQF
TRBJ1-5	TRBV5-5	.	ASSLTQISNQPQH
TRBJ2-1	TRBV4-2	once	ASSRNLAGVNEQF
TRBJ2-2	TRBV5-3	.	ARSLARTGGTGELF
TRBJ1-1	TRBV7-9	once	ASSSGSLNTEAF
TRBJ2-7	TRBV28	.	ASLPRQIRTYEQY
TRBJ1-2	TRBV25-1	.	ASSSGQGYGYT
TRBJ2-7	TRBV5-1	.	ASSGGGGSYEQY
TRBJ1-1	TRBV7-9	.	ASSLVEGAGRRTEAF
TRBJ2-3	TRBV4-3	.	ASSSQSTDTQY
TRBJ2-1	TRBV7-8	.	ASSLELVGGVTPPLYNEQF
TRBJ1-2	TRBV6-1	.	ASSELRNYGYT
TRBJ2-5	TRBV18	.	ASSPSVQGRETQY
TRBJ2-5	TRBV19	.	ASSPGVGETQY
TRBJ1-2	TRBV4-3	.	ASSQDPPPAGNYGYT
TRBJ2-7	TRBV3-1/TRBV3-2	.	ASSPNLEGREQY
TRBJ2-5	TRBV5-1	.	ASSYAGVLSETQY
TRBJ1-1	TRBV9	.	ASSVGGREDTEAF
TRBJ2-1	TRBV29-1	.	SVEGTEGNEQF
TRBJ2-2	TRBV18	.	ASSPEREISGELF
TRBJ2-3	TRBV4-1	.	ASSPGPAGATQY
TRBJ1-3	TRBV11-2	.	ASSPFSTGNTIY
TRBJ1-2	TRBV15	.	ATSRDRKGGGYGYT
TRBJ2-1	TRBV20-1	.	SASSGGRAYNEQF
TRBJ2-1	TRBV27	.	ASSLSGGSSYNEQF
TRBJ1-3	TRBV7-6	.	ASSKRQGLGNTIY
TRBJ1-1	TRBV9	.	ASSVGSGRNTEAF
TRBJ2-7	TRBV18	.	ASSLNRGLAGGTYEQY